What follows are 20 T cell receptor beta chains derived from one specimen sequenced in a study of CD8 T cells in ankylosing spondylitis. Overall study results and limits: It appeared that ankylosing spondylitis blood was characterized by a TCR beta motif of under ten highly homologous variants.

No antigen has been identified for these receptors. Each CDR3 protein gets one entry after TCRdb re-called the 5' RACE reads with MiXCR. The table lists over 450,000 distinct CDR3 sequences, 9.5% to 15% of them singletons. Sequenced: blood, either unsorted or a sorted T cell fraction (not recorded which). Receptor source: a male donor with ankylosing spondylitis.

The rearrangement links TRBV7-9 to TRBJ2-7, with a possible D match to TRBD1 (6 bases). V was shortened by 3 bases and J by 3 bases, with 9 bases between the two germline ends. Germline lookup yields CDR1 SEHNR and CDR2 FQNEAQ (reference sequence). This CDR3 has 13 residues. CDR3: CASSLGAYYEQYV. The CDR3 bases are TGTGCCAGCAGCTTGGGGGCCTACTACGAGCAGTACGTC.

The chain employs TRBV7-7 and TRBJ2-1; TRBD2 aligns across 8 bases. The CDR3 runs 15 residues. Germline V CDR1 and CDR2: SSHAT, FNYEAQ (reference sequence). The V segment lost 4 bases and the J segment 8 bases; nucleotides outside the gene matches: 10. The chain's CDR3 is CASSSGGASIDEQFF. Written as DNA, the CDR3 is TGTGCCAGCAGCTCGGGGGGGGCTTCGATAGATGAGCAGTTCTTC. The complete variable domain, with remaining parts taken from reference TRBV7-7 and TRBJ2-1, reads GAGVSQSPRYKVTKRGQDVTLRCDPISSHATLYWYQQALGQGPEFLTYFNYEAQPDKSGLPSDRFSAERPEGSISTLTIQRTEQRDSAMYRCASSSGGASIDEQFFGPGTRLTVL.

The chain employs TRBV5-4 and TRBJ2-5; 7 nucleotides match TRBD2. The germline CDR1 and CDR2 sequences are SGHNT and YYREEE (reference sequence). V shed 1 base, J shed 5 bases, and the junction held 11 bases outside the gene matches. The CDR3 runs to 16 residues. The CDR3 region is CASSLPLGEGPETQYF. In DNA form, the CDR3 reads TGTGCCAGCAGCTTGCCCCTAGGGGAGGGGCCGGAGACCCAGTACTTC.

This clonotype was recorded a few times. The chain is built from TRBV7-8 and TRBJ1-1; 8 nucleotides agree with TRBD1. Germline assignment: CDR1 SGHVS and CDR2 FQNEAQ. V was clipped by 4 bases and J by 5 bases; unmatched bases: 6. CDR3 length equals 14 residues. In nucleotides, the CDR3 is TGTGCCAGCAGCTCAGGGGGCGCAGGGACTGAAGCTTTCTTT. It translates to CASSSGGAGTEAFF.

In this sample, this clonotype turned up a few times. The V gene is TRBV5-1, the J gene TRBJ2-2, with a possible D match to TRBD2 (6 bases). The V and J ends lost 5 bases and 0 bases respectively, with 11 bases between them. This CDR3 is 15 amino acids long. CDR1 is SGHRS, CDR2 YFSETQ, per germline. CDR3 region: CASRSGTSNTGELFF. CDR3 DNA: TGCGCCAGCAGATCCGGGACTTCGAACACCGGGGAGCTGTTTTTT.

This clonotype was counted only a few times. The rearrangement links TRBV28 to TRBJ2-7, with TRBD2 matching 7 bases. Trimming cost V 4 bases and J 2 bases; bases outside gene matches: 5. The CDR3 is made up of 14 amino acids. The germline V gene encodes CDR1 MDHEN and CDR2 SYDVKM. In DNA form, the CDR3 reads TGTGCCAGCAGTTCCGGGACTACCGCCTACGAGCAGTACGTC. Translating gives CASSSGTTAYEQYV.

This clonotype turned up a few times. The rearrangement links TRBV20-1 to TRBJ2-7; D not resolved. Trimming pared 8 bases from V and 4 bases from J, leaving 9 bases between. CDR1 DFQATT and CDR2 SNEGSKA come from the germline V gene (reference sequence). The CDR3 has 10 residues. The CDR3 region is CSPGLYEQYF. The CDR3 DNA is TGCAGTCCCGGGCTTTACGAGCAGTACTTC.

This clonotype was detected only a few times. The chain is built from TRBV20-1 and TRBJ2-1; 10 bases fit TRBD2. Trimming cost V 5 bases and J 5 bases; bases outside gene matches: 3. Germline CDR1 and CDR2: DFQATT and SNEGSKA (reference sequence). The CDR3 is made up of 13 amino acids. This CDR3 reads CSAGGLANNEQFF. The CDR3, as DNA: TGCAGTGCTGGGGGACTAGCGAACAATGAGCAGTTCTTC.

The rearrangement uses TRBV20-1 and TRBJ1-2; no definite D call. Trimming shortened V by 6 bases and J by 1 base, and 15 bases separated the two germline ends. Germline lookup yields CDR1 DFQATT and CDR2 SNEGSKA (reference sequence). This CDR3 comprises 14 residues. CDR3 in amino acids: CSARPGILNYGYTF. In DNA form, the CDR3 reads TGCAGTGCCCGTCCGGGGATCCTTAACTATGGCTACACCTTC.

This clonotype was detected ten times or more. The rearrangement links TRBV10-3 to TRBJ2-7; TRBD2 aligns across 11 bases. CDR3 length: 14 residues. Germline-derived CDR1 and CDR2 are ENHRY and SYGVKD. Trimming took 10 bases from V and 4 from J; bases not matched to a gene: 9. Written as DNA, the CDR3 is TGTGCCACAAATCCGACTAGCGGGATATACGAGCAGTACTTC. This codes for CATNPTSGIYEQYF.

The sample holds a few counts of this clonotype. CDR3 region: CASSQVRVGQGNYGYTF. In DNA form, the CDR3 reads TGTGCCAGCAGCCAAGTGCGGGTGGGGCAGGGGAACTATGGCTACACCTTC. V gene TRBV4-2 combines with J gene TRBJ1-2, with D perhaps TRBD1 (6 bases). The germline V and J ends were trimmed by 1 base and 2 bases, with 17 bases remaining between them. CDR3 length: 17 amino acids. Germline V gene sequence: CDR1 LGHNA, CDR2 YNFKEQ.

A note on this clonotype: The conserved closing phenylalanine or tryptophan is absent in this CDR3, likely reflecting a read error. This chain uses TRBV7-2 with TRBJ1-2; D perhaps matches TRBD1 (5 bases). CDR1 and CDR2 from the germline V gene are SGHTA and FQGNSA. The germline V and J ends were trimmed by 1 base and 4 bases, with 10 bases remaining between them. The CDR3 contains 14 residues. The DNA for the CDR3 is TGTGCCAGCAGCTTAGAGCCGGGGACCTATGGCTACACCTTG. Translated: CASSLEPGTYGYTL.

This clonotype was detected once. This chain uses TRBV18 with TRBJ2-1; unclear D gene. The germline V and J ends were trimmed by 2 bases and 8 bases, with 7 bases remaining between them. The CDR3 length is 12 residues. CDR1 and CDR2 from the germline V gene are KGHSH and LQKENI. CDR3 amino acids: CASSPFGDEQFF. CDR3 bases: TGTGCCAGCTCACCATTTGGGGATGAGCAGTTCTTC.

This clonotype was found many times. The gene calls are TRBV11-2 and TRBJ2-1, with TRBD2 identical over 7 bases. Germline CDR1 is SGHAT and CDR2 is FQNNGV. Trimming removed 0 bases from V and 4 bases from J; junction bases left unmatched: 0. This CDR3 is 14 amino acids long. CDR3 protein: CASSLEGGYNEQFF. In nucleotides, the CDR3 is TGTGCCAGCAGCTTAGAGGGAGGGTACAATGAGCAGTTCTTC.

This clonotype was detected a few times. V and J are TRBV20-1 and TRBJ1-1; weak D call: TRBD1 (5 bases). Germline assignment: CDR1 DFQATT and CDR2 SNEGSKA (reference sequence). This CDR3 region has 16 residues. V gave up 1 base and J gave up 0 bases, with 15 bases separating them. The CDR3 DNA is TGCAGTGCTAGAGCTTCTTTACAGGCTATGAACACTGAAGCTTTCTTT. Translating gives CSARASLQAMNTEAFF.

This clonotype was observed a handful of times. The genes are TRBV20-1 and TRBJ1-2, with a weak D call TRBD1 (6 bases). Looked up from germline, CDR1 is DFQATT and CDR2 is SNEGSKA (reference sequence). The CDR3 consists of 12 residues. Trimming removed 3 bases from V and 8 bases from J, with 13 bases in between. CDR3 in DNA: TGCAGTGCTAGCCCGGGGGCAAGGGGCTACACCTTC. Its translation: CSASPGARGYTF.

This chain connects TRBV20-1 to TRBJ2-7, with unresolved D. The CDR3 totals 12 residues. Germline V lookup: CDR1 DFQATT, CDR2 SNEGSKA (reference sequence). V was clipped by 5 bases and J by 2 bases, with 10 bases between them. CDR3 region: CSAPERAYEQYF. As DNA, the CDR3 is TGCAGTGCTCCAGAACGTGCCTACGAGCAGTACTTC.

A few counts support this clonotype. This CDR3 reads CSVGDRGKQYV. In DNA form, the CDR3 reads TGCAGCGTTGGGGACAGGGGAAAGCAGTACGTC. The chain couples TRBV29-1 to TRBJ2-7, with 10 bases that match TRBD1. Germline V gene data show CDR1 as SQVTM and CDR2 as ANQGSEA. The CDR3 is made up of 11 amino acids. J gave up 8 bases and V 4 bases, and 2 bases lay outside the gene matches.

This chain uses TRBV5-1 with TRBJ1-1; TRBD1 matches at 8 bases. Germline CDR1 and CDR2: SGHRS and YFSETQ. This CDR3 contains 17 residues. Unmatched junction bases numbered 16, after V lost 4 bases and J lost 5 bases. DNA of the CDR3: TGCGCCAGCAGCCAAACCCCGGGACAGGTTTTTGGGACTGAAGCTTTCTTT. This codes for CASSQTPGQVFGTEAFF.

The gene calls are TRBV20-1 and TRBJ2-6; no reliable D call. Trimming left V 5 bases short and J 0 bases short, with 8 bases between. The CDR3 has 14 amino acids. Germline V gene lookup returns CDR1 DFQATT and CDR2 SNEGSKA (reference sequence). The CDR3 is CSAPKDSGANVLTF. The CDR3 nucleotides are TGCAGTGCTCCTAAAGACTCTGGGGCCAACGTCCTGACTTTC.